The TCR beta chain under discussion was sequenced for a study of blood T cell repertoires in COVID-19. The overall study: Acute and convalescent COVID-19 samples came from the United States, Italy and Spain.

Method: immunoSEQ multiplex PCR; TCRdb's copy keeps in-frame clones and lacks some. This repertoire shows more than 60,000 clones, around 80% found once; its top ten account for roughly 13%. The CDR3 is made up of 13 amino acids. The germline V gene encodes CDR1 SGHTA and CDR2 FQGNSA. V lost 3 bases and J lost 2, with 6 bases in between. The receptor comes from a woman older than 75 with acute or convalescent COVID-19. The rearrangement joins TRBV7-2 to TRBJ2-3; D remains unclear. The sequencing sample was made of peripheral blood. Written as DNA, the CDR3 is TGTGCCAGCAGCTTTCTATACACAGATACGCAGTATTTT. Its protein is CASSFLYTDTQYF.